Below are 26 T cell receptor beta chains sequenced from a single sample in a study of Tregs in tolerant kidney transplant recipients. The data were produced by immunoSEQ multiplex PCR, yet TCRdb's version contains in-frame clones alone and is incomplete. The sample has some 110,000 clones; around nine tenths are singletons. What was sequenced was CD4+ T cells from blood. All receptors derive from a human donor in good health.

This rearrangement joins TRBV5-1 to TRBJ2-2; D gene uncertain. Germline V gene lookup returns CDR1 SGHRS and CDR2 YFSETQ. The CDR3 length is 16 residues. V was trimmed by 0 bases and J by 5 bases, leaving 14 bases between them. CDR3 nucleotide sequence: TGCGCCAGCAGCTTGGCCGTCTCTTTTAGGACCGGGGAGCTGTTTTTT. Translated, it gives CASSLAVSFRTGELFF.

The chain has TRBV2 and TRBJ2-1, with TRBD2 matching over 12 bases. The ends lost 4 bases at V and 10 bases at J; junction bases unmatched: 20. The CDR3 is 19 residues long. Germline V gives CDR1 SNHLY, CDR2 FYNNEI. The CDR3 loop is CASSVPGTGVPSGRAEQFF. CDR3 nucleotide sequence: TGTGCCAGCAGTGTCCCCGGGACAGGGGTACCTAGCGGGAGGGCCGAGCAGTTCTTC.

This clone showed up just a few times. The chain recombines TRBV2 with TRBJ2-5, with TRBD1 identical over 8 bases. V shed 5 bases and J 5 bases; nucleotides not matched to a gene: 10. CDR1 is SNHLY, CDR2 FYNNEI, per germline. This CDR3 has 15 amino acids. The CDR3 DNA sequence: TGTGCCAGCAGTTCCCAGGGGGCCAGGGAGGAGACCCAGTACTTC. Its translation: CASSSQGAREETQYF.

V and J are TRBV5-1 and TRBJ2-5, with 13 bases identical to TRBD2. Germline V CDR1 and CDR2: SGHRS, YFSETQ. Trimming cost V 2 bases and J 1 base; bases outside gene matches: 2. The CDR3 runs to 16 residues. CDR3 sequence (DNA): TGCGCCAGCAGCTTCGGGACTAGCGGGATCCAAGAGACCCAGTACTTC. Translation: CASSFGTSGIQETQYF.

The rearrangement joins TRBV18 to TRBJ2-5, with D perhaps matching TRBD2 (6 bases). The CDR3 totals 15 residues. Trimming left V 2 bases short and J 1 base short, with 11 bases between. The germline V gene has CDR1 KGHSH and CDR2 LQKENI. Here the CDR3 DNA reads TGTGCCAGCTCACCAAGGACTATATCCCAAGAGACCCAGTACTTC. It specifies CASSPRTISQETQYF.

CDR3 in DNA: TGTGCCAGCAGTGCCCCGGGACATTCACCCCTCCACTTT. Amino acid sequence: CASSAPGHSPLHF. V is TRBV2 and J is TRBJ1-6; D perhaps matches TRBD1 (5 bases). Germline CDR1 SNHLY, CDR2 FYNNEI. The CDR3 runs to 13 residues. Between the trimmed V and J ends, which lost 4 bases and 8 bases, there was a span of 9 bases.

The chain links TRBV10-1 to TRBJ2-3; possibly TRBD2 for D (6 bases). V lost 2 bases and J 2 bases, leaving 14 bases between the germline ends. The germline V gene encodes CDR1 WNHNN and CDR2 SYGVQD (reference sequence). The CDR3 totals 16 residues. The CDR3 is CASSEGAGGNTDTQYF. DNA for the CDR3: TGCGCCAGCAGTGAGGGGGCTGGCGGGAACACAGATACGCAGTATTTT.

The chain uses TRBV6-5 and TRBJ1-1; D uncertain. This CDR3 is built from 15 residues. V was clipped by 4 bases and J by 4 bases, with 16 bases between them. Germline CDR1 MNHEY, CDR2 SVGAGI. Here the CDR3 reads CASSSASGPVTEAFF. CDR3 coding DNA: TGTGCCAGCAGTTCGGCGAGCGGACCTGTCACTGAAGCTTTCTTT.

The chain links TRBV5-1 to TRBJ2-1; 7 bases agree with TRBD2. The junction had 8 bases not matched to a gene; V was cut back by 6 bases and J by 5 bases. Per germline, CDR1 SGHRS and CDR2 YFSETQ. CDR3 size: 14 residues. The CDR3 region is CASKFNAGDNEQFF. Here the CDR3 DNA reads TGCGCCAGCAAATTCAACGCGGGAGACAATGAGCAGTTCTTC.

Comments on this clone: The junction and the germline gene differ at one end; a read error may be behind it. The chain has TRBV6-5 and TRBJ2-7, with D maybe TRBD1 (5 bases). CDR1 is MNHEY, CDR2 SVGAGI, per germline. CDR3 length equals 15 residues. The DNA of the CDR3 is TGTGCCAGCAGTTACTCGACGCAGGGCCGAGCAGAGCCGTACTTC. Translating gives CASSYSTQGRAEPYF.

The chain uses TRBV5-6 and TRBJ1-5; D is ambiguous. Germline values: CDR1 SGHDT, CDR2 YYEEEE. The CDR3 length is 18 residues. Trimming took 6 bases from V and 0 from J, leaving 22 bases between them. The CDR3 spells CASTHSWTAGYSNQPQHF. The CDR3, as DNA: TGTGCCAGCACCCACTCTTGGACGGCCGGCTATAGCAATCAGCCCCAGCATTTT. The entire variable domain, with the rest obtained from reference TRBV5-6 and TRBJ1-5, is as follows: DAGVTQSPTHLIKTRGQQVTLRCSPKSGHDTVSWYQQALGQGPQFIFQYYEEEERQRGNFPDRFSGHQFPNYSSELNVNALLLGDSALYLCASTHSWTAGYSNQPQHFGDGTRLSIL.

The rearrangement uses TRBV5-4 and TRBJ2-5, with 11 bases lining up with TRBD2. The length of the CDR3 is 17 residues. Germline V CDR1 and CDR2: SGHNT, YYREEE (reference sequence). The V and J ends lost 0 bases and 4 bases, in that order; junction bases with no gene match: 8. The CDR3 is CASSLAASGGRGETQYF. The CDR3 nucleotides are TGTGCCAGCAGCTTGGCGGCTAGCGGGGGGAGGGGAGAGACCCAGTACTTC.

V and J are TRBV21-1 and TRBJ1-1. TRBV21-1 is labeled a pseudogene. This CDR3 is 13 amino acids long. The CDR3 DNA reads as TGTGCCAGCAGCAAAGGGCAGGACCCTGAAGCTTTCTTT. Translated, it gives CASSKGQDPEAFF.

Regarding this clone: Relative to the germline gene, one junction end is altered; a read error may explain this. The CDR3 reads CASSLTGLAGYQETQYF. CDR3 nucleotides: TGTGCTAGCAGCTTAACTGGACTAGCGGGGTATCAAGAGACCCAGTACTTC. The chain uses TRBV7-7 and TRBJ2-5; 12 positions agree with TRBD2. Germline lookup yields CDR1 SSHAT and CDR2 FNYEAQ (reference sequence). CDR3 length: 17 amino acids.

CDR3: CASSIGGRSYSGANVLTF. In DNA, the CDR3 is TGTGCCAGTAGTATAGGTGGACGGAGTTACTCTGGGGCCAACGTCCTGACTTTC. The J gene is TRBJ2-6, the V gene TRBV19; no clear D. The CDR3 contains 18 residues. Germline-derived CDR1 and CDR2 are LNHDA and SQIVND (reference sequence). Trimming pared 1 base from V and 0 bases from J, leaving 13 bases between.

This clone was picked up one time. The chain links TRBV29-1 to TRBJ2-1; no definite D call. The CDR3 totals 12 residues. Trimming stripped 2 bases from V and 6 bases from J, with 8 bases between. CDR1 and CDR2 from the germline V gene are SQVTM and ANQGSEA. The CDR3 here is CSVERAINEQFF. Written as DNA, the CDR3 is TGCAGCGTTGAAAGGGCGATCAATGAGCAGTTCTTC.

This sequence joins TRBV7-2 and TRBJ2-2, with D maybe TRBD2 (5 bases). The germline V and J ends were trimmed by 5 bases and 6 bases, with 13 bases remaining between them. The germline gives CDR1 SGHTA, CDR2 FQGNSA. CDR3 length: 14 residues. As DNA, the CDR3 is TGTGCCAGCAGCCTACTAGTTCTGGCCGGGGAGCTGTTTTTT. Encoded protein: CASSLLVLAGELFF.

This clone was detected a few times. Compared with germline, one end of the junction differs, possibly owing to a read error. This sequence joins TRBV7-6 and TRBJ2-2; 11 nucleotides match TRBD2. This CDR3 is 15 amino acids long. Germline assignment: CDR1 SGHVS and CDR2 FNYEAQ. CDR3 residues: CASSVAGGATGELFF. For the CDR3, the DNA is TGTGCCAGCAGCGTAGCGGGAGGGGCGACCGGGGAGCTGTTTTTT.

The chain joins TRBV10-3 to TRBJ1-6; D might be TRBD1 (6 bases). Trimming took off 10 bases at V and 4 bases at J, with 14 bases between the two ends. The CDR3 totals 14 residues. Germline assignment: CDR1 ENHRY and CDR2 SYGVKD. The CDR3 sequence is CATDIGQYNSPLHF. The CDR3, as DNA: TGTGCCACCGACATAGGACAGTATAATTCACCCCTCCACTTT.

The rearrangement links TRBV4-2 to TRBJ1-2; 7 bases line up with TRBD1. The J segment lost 7 bases and the V segment lost 6 bases, leaving 8 bases of the junction unmatched. From germline, CDR1 is LGHNA and CDR2 YNFKEQ. The CDR3 consists of 13 residues. CDR3 protein: CASSRQGLSGYTF. The CDR3 DNA sequence: TGTGCCAGCAGTCGACAGGGTTTGAGTGGCTACACCTTC.

This chain connects TRBV5-8 to TRBJ1-6; D might be TRBD1 (5 bases). Germline values: CDR1 SGHTS, CDR2 YDEGEE. The CDR3 is made up of 16 amino acids. The V end lost 8 bases, the J end lost 4 bases, and 19 bases lay between the germline ends. The CDR3 nucleotides are TGTGCCAGTCCCGAAGGTGGAGGGACTTATAATTCACCCCTCCACTTT. Encoded protein: CASPEGGGTYNSPLHF. Together with reference TRBV5-8 and TRBJ1-6, the CDR3 gives the full variable domain: EAGVTQSPTHLIKTRGQQATLRCSPISGHTSVYWYQQALGLGLQFLLWYDEGEERNRGNFPPRFSGRQFPNYSSELNVNALELEDSALYLCASPEGGGTYNSPLHFGNGTRLTVT.

The rearrangement links TRBV10-1 to TRBJ2-1, with TRBD2 matching over 11 bases. This CDR3 is built from 13 residues. Losses at the gene ends were 5 bases for V and 9 bases for J; bases not matched to a gene: 3. From germline, CDR1 is WNHNN and CDR2 SYGVQD (reference sequence). The CDR3 reads CASSLAGGFEQFF. CDR3 nucleotide sequence: TGCGCCAGCAGTCTAGCGGGGGGCTTTGAGCAGTTCTTC.

This chain connects TRBV30 to TRBJ1-5, with 8 bases identical to TRBD1. Germline-derived CDR1 and CDR2 are GTSNPN and SVGIG (reference sequence). With V trimmed by 0 bases and J by 1 base, 8 bases remained unmatched. CDR3 length: 17 residues. The CDR3 sequence is CAWSVRTGSWSNQPQHF. The CDR3 nucleotides read TGTGCCTGGAGTGTGAGGACAGGGTCGTGGAGCAATCAGCCCCAGCATTTT.

The V gene is TRBV11-3, the J gene TRBJ2-2; 8 bases are shared with TRBD1. With 5 bases clipped from V and 0 bases from J, the junction kept 5 bases outside the gene matches. Germline V gives CDR1 SGHNT, CDR2 YENEEA. The CDR3 is made up of 16 amino acids. The CDR3 nucleotides read TGTGCCAGCAGCCAGAGGGACAGGACGAACACCGGGGAGCTGTTTTTT. The encoded protein is CASSQRDRTNTGELFF.

V and J are TRBV11-2 and TRBJ1-2; 9 nucleotides agree with TRBD1. The CDR3 is 14 amino acids. Losses at the gene ends were 5 bases for V and 5 bases for J; bases not matched to a gene: 6. Germline CDR1 SGHAT, CDR2 FQNNGV. For the CDR3, the DNA is TGTGCCAGCAGCAAAACAGGGGGCCGATATGGCTACACCTTC. Amino acids: CASSKTGGRYGYTF.

This chain connects TRBV12-5 to TRBJ1-4; no reliable D call. Trimming stripped 1 base from V and 7 bases from J, with 7 bases between. CDR3 size: 13 residues. Germline CDR1 and CDR2: LGHNT and FRNRAP. CDR3 nucleotides: TGTGCTAGTGGTTTGGCAATGGGTGAAAAACTGTTTTTT. Translated, it gives CASGLAMGEKLFF. Looking up the rest from reference TRBV12-5 and TRBJ1-4 gives the full variable domain: DARVTQTPRHKVTEMGQEVTMRCQPILGHNTVFWYRQTMMQGLELLAYFRNRAPLDDSGMPKDRFSAEMPDATLATLKIQPSEPRDSAVYFCASGLAMGEKLFFGSGTQLSVL.